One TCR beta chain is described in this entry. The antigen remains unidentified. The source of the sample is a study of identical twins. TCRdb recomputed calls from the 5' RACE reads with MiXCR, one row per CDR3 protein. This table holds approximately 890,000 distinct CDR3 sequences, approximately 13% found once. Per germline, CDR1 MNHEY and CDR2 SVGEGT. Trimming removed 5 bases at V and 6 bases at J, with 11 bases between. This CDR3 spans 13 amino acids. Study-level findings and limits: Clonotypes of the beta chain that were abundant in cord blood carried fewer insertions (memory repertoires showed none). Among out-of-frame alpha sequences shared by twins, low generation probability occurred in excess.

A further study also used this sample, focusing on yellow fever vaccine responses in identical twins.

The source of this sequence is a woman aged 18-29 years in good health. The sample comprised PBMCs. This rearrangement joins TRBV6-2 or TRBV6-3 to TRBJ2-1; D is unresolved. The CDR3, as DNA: TGTGCCAGCAGTCAAGGGCTCCTCAATGAGCAGTTCTTC. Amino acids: CASSQGLLNEQFF.